These 26 T cell receptor beta chains originate from one sample sequenced in a study of T cell changes during pregnancy in multiple sclerosis. Clones were read by immunoSEQ multiplex PCR, and TCRdb kept only the in-frame ones, dropping some. The table shows around 63,000 clones, with more than 85% occurring only once. This sample comprised peripheral blood, obtained in the third trimester of pregnancy. The receptor source for this set is a female donor in good health, enrolled as a control in a pregnancy study.

This chain connects TRBV7-3 to TRBJ1-1; the D is unclear. This CDR3 has 13 amino acids. The germline V and J ends were trimmed by 5 bases and 0 bases, with 7 bases remaining between them. Germline V gene lookup returns CDR1 SGHTA and CDR2 FQGTGA. The CDR3 protein is CASSREMNTEAFF. DNA for the CDR3: TGTGCCAGCAGCCGAGAGATGAACACTGAAGCTTTCTTT.

The chain employs TRBV5-6 and TRBJ2-7, with 9 bases aligning to TRBD1. This CDR3 is built from 15 residues. Germline lookup yields CDR1 SGHDT and CDR2 YYEEEE. J gave up 2 bases and V 4 bases, and 7 bases lay outside the gene matches. CDR3 protein: CASSAVGTGTYEQYF. The DNA of the CDR3 is TGTGCCAGCAGCGCAGTCGGGACAGGGACCTACGAGCAGTACTTC.

CDR3 bases: TGTGCCAGCAGCTCCCGGGGGGGGATCGAGCAGTACTTC. Residues: CASSSRGGIEQYF. V and J are TRBV7-9 and TRBJ2-7; TRBD2 matches at 8 bases. The CDR3 has 13 residues. V gave up 4 bases and J gave up 6 bases; unmatched junction bases: 5. The germline CDR1 and CDR2 sequences are SEHNR and FQNEAQ (reference sequence). The full variable domain, rest sourced from reference TRBV7-9 and TRBJ2-7, is DTGVSQNPRHKITKRGQNVTFRCDPISEHNRLYWYRQTLGQGPEFLTYFQNEAQLEKSRLLSDRFSAERPKGSFSTLEIQRTEQGDSAMYLCASSSRGGIEQYFGPGTRLTVT.

The rearrangement links TRBV28 to TRBJ2-7; D unclear. CDR1 MDHEN and CDR2 SYDVKM come from the germline V gene. Trimming took off 3 bases at V and 0 bases at J, with 3 bases between the two ends. The length of the CDR3 is 12 residues. The CDR3 bases are TGTGCCAGCAGTTTCTCCTCCTACGAGCAGTACTTC. Protein sequence: CASSFSSYEQYF.

The chain carries TRBV27 and TRBJ1-2; no firm D call. This CDR3 has 14 amino acids. In germline, CDR1 is MNHEY, CDR2 SMNVEV (reference sequence). The germline V and J ends were trimmed by 3 bases and 0 bases, with 8 bases remaining between them. The CDR3 coding sequence is TGTGCCAGCAGTTTTTCCGGGACTAACTATGGCTACACCTTC. Translated, it gives CASSFSGTNYGYTF.

The chain combines TRBV28 with TRBJ2-7; 9 positions match TRBD1. The ends lost 5 bases at V and 1 base at J; junction bases unmatched: 12. This CDR3 region has 17 residues. The germline CDR1 and CDR2 sequences are MDHEN and SYDVKM. CDR3 nucleotide sequence: TGTGCCAGCAGTCCACCAGAGGGGGACAGGGATTCCTACGAGCAGTACTTC. The encoded protein is CASSPPEGDRDSYEQYF.

This chain links TRBV10-3 with TRBJ2-7, with D perhaps matching TRBD1 (6 bases). CDR1 and CDR2 from the germline V gene are ENHRY and SYGVKD. The CDR3 loop spans 15 amino acids. V lost 3 bases and J lost 2, with 14 bases in between. Here the CDR3 reads CAISDSQGRPYEQYF. DNA of the CDR3: TGTGCCATCAGTGATTCCCAGGGGCGCCCCTACGAGCAGTACTTC.

This clone was seen more than once but under ten times. The chain carries TRBV30 and TRBJ2-2, with 11 nucleotides matching TRBD2. Germline V gene data show CDR1 as GTSNPN and CDR2 as SVGIG (reference sequence). CDR3 length equals 14 residues. After removal of 7 bases from V and 6 bases from J, the junction contained 7 bases not matched to a gene. The CDR3 DNA reads TGTGCCTTATTAGCGGGGGGGTTAGCCGGGGAGCTGTTTTTT. The encoded protein is CALLAGGLAGELFF.

The chain is built from TRBV7-3 and TRBJ1-2, with 7 positions matching TRBD1. The V gene's germline CDR1 is SGHTA and CDR2 FQGTGA. V lost 5 bases to trimming and J lost 7 bases; unmatched junction nucleotides: 7. The CDR3 runs 13 residues. CDR3 nucleotides: TGTGCCAGCAGCCTACAGGCAGGGGGTGGCTACACCTTC. Translated, it gives CASSLQAGGGYTF.

The chain recombines TRBV7-2 with TRBJ2-3; 8 nucleotides match TRBD2. From germline, CDR1 is SGHTA and CDR2 FQGNSA. V shed 4 bases, J shed 6 bases, and the junction held 9 bases outside the gene matches. CDR3 length: 15 amino acids. The CDR3 sequence: CASSSGRAWTDTQYF. The CDR3 DNA reads TGTGCCAGCAGCTCCGGGAGGGCTTGGACGGATACGCAGTATTTT. The full variable domain, completed using reference TRBV7-2 and TRBJ2-3, is GAGVSQSPSNKVTEKGKDVELRCDPISGHTALYWYRQSLGQGLEFLIYFQGNSAPDKSGLPSDRFSAERTGGSVSTLTIQRTQQEDSAVYLCASSSGRAWTDTQYFGPGTRLTVL.

The sample holds a few counts of this clone. The chain is built from TRBV7-2 and TRBJ2-5, with TRBD1 as a possible D gene (6 bases). In germline, CDR1 is SGHTA, CDR2 FQGNSA. The CDR3 has 12 residues. V lost 4 bases to trimming and J lost 7 bases, with 10 bases between them. In DNA form, the CDR3 reads TGTGCCAGCAGCTCGATGACAGGGACCCAGTACTTC. This translates into CASSSMTGTQYF.

The V gene is TRBV5-6, the J gene TRBJ2-5; D perhaps matches TRBD1 (6 bases). The V gene lost 0 bases and the J gene lost 1 base, with 13 bases spanning the gap. The CDR3 is made up of 16 amino acids. Germline V lookup: CDR1 SGHDT, CDR2 YYEEEE. CDR3 amino acids: CASSLGFWTVQETQYF. In DNA form, the CDR3 reads TGTGCCAGCAGCTTGGGGTTTTGGACAGTCCAAGAGACCCAGTACTTC.

The sample holds a few counts of this clone. The gene calls are TRBV5-1 and TRBJ1-1, with 7 bases identical to TRBD1. Germline CDR1 is SGHRS and CDR2 is YFSETQ. J lost 5 bases, V lost 4 bases, and 8 bases had no gene match. This CDR3 has 14 residues. CDR3 protein: CASSIQGMVTEAFF. Here the CDR3 DNA reads TGCGCCAGCAGCATACAGGGGATGGTGACTGAAGCTTTCTTT.

The chain carries TRBV7-9 and TRBJ2-7; D might be TRBD1 (6 bases). The germline V gene encodes CDR1 SEHNR and CDR2 FQNEAQ (reference sequence). V lost 4 bases to trimming and J lost 1 base, with 11 bases between them. CDR3 length equals 14 residues. The DNA of the CDR3 is TGTGCCAGCAGCTCGACAGGTTCGTCCTACGAGCAGTACTTC. Amino acids: CASSSTGSSYEQYF.

The chain carries TRBV13 and TRBJ1-1; 7 bases line up with TRBD1. The germline V gene encodes CDR1 PRHDT and CDR2 FYEKMQ (reference sequence). The CDR3 is 16 residues long. The ends lost 4 bases at V and 1 base at J; junction bases unmatched: 9. The CDR3 reads CASSSPRQGPNTEAFF. The CDR3 coding sequence is TGTGCCAGCAGCTCTCCCCGACAGGGCCCGAACACTGAAGCTTTCTTT.

The chain combines TRBV29-1 with TRBJ1-2; D might be TRBD1 (5 bases). The ends were cut back, 7 bases at V and 8 bases at J, with 14 bases in the middle. Per germline, CDR1 SQVTM and CDR2 ANQGSEA. The CDR3 runs to 11 residues. For the CDR3, the DNA is TGCAGCGGCCAGAACAAGGGGGGCTACACCTTC. Protein sequence: CSGQNKGGYTF.

The V gene is TRBV29-1, the J gene TRBJ2-3; D call uncertain. Germline V CDR1 and CDR2: SQVTM, ANQGSEA. V lost 0 bases, J lost 3 bases, and 4 bases lay in between. The CDR3 has 12 residues. CDR3 sequence reads: CSVEDSTDTQYF. The CDR3 region has the DNA TGCAGCGTTGAAGATAGTACAGATACGCAGTATTTT.

The rearrangement joins TRBV6-5 to TRBJ2-2, with D possibly being TRBD1 (6 bases). The CDR3 has 16 amino acids. Trimming took off 4 bases at V and 6 bases at J, with 18 bases between the two ends. In germline, CDR1 is MNHEY, CDR2 SVGAGI. CDR3 bases: TGTGCCAGCAGTTCCACAGGGACCGTTCGTGCCGGGGAGCTGTTTTTT. This sequence encodes CASSSTGTVRAGELFF.

The chain employs TRBV14 and TRBJ1-6, with a possible D match to TRBD1 (5 bases). Germline CDR1 reads SGHDN; CDR2 reads FVKESK. CDR3 length: 13 amino acids. The V gene lost 4 bases and the J gene lost 6 bases, with 7 bases spanning the gap. In DNA form, the CDR3 reads TGTGCCAGCAGCCTTGGGGCTAATTCACCCCTCCACTTT. Translated, it gives CASSLGANSPLHF.

The gene calls are TRBV7-9 and TRBJ2-4; TRBD1 might be the D (6 bases). The CDR3 is 14 residues long. V lost 3 bases, J lost 8 bases, and 14 bases lay in between. Germline V gives CDR1 SEHNR, CDR2 FQNEAQ (reference sequence). The CDR3 sequence is CASSFLTKGDIQYF. The CDR3, as DNA: TGTGCCAGCAGCTTTCTTACCAAGGGGGACATTCAGTACTTC.

This chain joins TRBV7-2 and TRBJ1-1; 7 positions match TRBD1. CDR1 and CDR2 from the germline V gene are SGHTA and FQGNSA. V gave up 1 base and J gave up 7 bases; unmatched junction bases: 6. The CDR3 contains 14 residues. The CDR3 sequence: CASSLGRGRLEAFF. CDR3 nucleotides: TGTGCCAGCAGCTTAGGAAGGGGGCGCCTTGAAGCTTTCTTT.

The chain employs TRBV4-1 and TRBJ2-7; 8 bases map to TRBD2. V lost 6 bases, J lost 3 bases, and 10 bases stayed unmatched. The CDR3 spans 15 residues. Germline values: CDR1 MGHRA, CDR2 YSYEKL. In DNA, the CDR3 is TGCGCCAGCAGTTCCTCTAGCGGGCCCTACTACGAGCAGTACTTC. Protein sequence: CASSSSSGPYYEQYF.

This chain uses TRBV7-2 with TRBJ2-7, with a tentative D call TRBD1 (6 bases). Trimming took off 1 base at V and 3 bases at J, with 10 bases between the two ends. Germline V gives CDR1 SGHTA, CDR2 FQGNSA. The length of the CDR3 is 14 residues. In DNA form, the CDR3 reads TGTGCCAGCAGCTTAGGGACAGACTACTACGAGCAGTACTTC. It encodes CASSLGTDYYEQYF.

This clone was detected ten times or more. The chain links TRBV30 to TRBJ1-5, with D possibly TRBD1 on 6 matching bases. This CDR3 comprises 14 residues. Looked up from germline, CDR1 is GTSNPN and CDR2 is SVGIG (reference sequence). Trimming took 0 bases from V and 5 from J, leaving 11 bases between them. The DNA for the CDR3 is TGTGCCTGGAGTGTACAAGGGGGGGATCAGCCCCAGCATTTT. Its translation: CAWSVQGGDQPQHF.

This chain joins TRBV25-1 and TRBJ1-2; TRBD1 agrees at 7 bases. The CDR3 contains 11 residues. Germline lookup yields CDR1 MGHDK and CDR2 SYGVNS. Losses at the gene ends were 10 bases for V and 4 bases for J; bases not matched to a gene: 3. CDR3 nucleotides: TGTGCCACCACAGGGGTCTATGGCTACACCTTC. Translating gives CATTGVYGYTF.

The V call is TRBV10-3, the J call TRBJ1-2, with D possibly being TRBD1 (5 bases). CDR3 length: 12 amino acids. V was cut by 11 bases and J by 7 bases, with 17 bases left in between. Germline V gene sequence: CDR1 ENHRY, CDR2 SYGVKD. CDR3 DNA: TGTGCCCTAACGGGGGGGGACGGTGGCTACACCTTC. Encoded protein: CALTGGDGGYTF.